This record concerns one T cell receptor (beta chain) sequence. This entry comes from a study of blood T cell repertoires in COVID-19. Study-level information: Collection of acute and convalescent COVID-19 samples took place in the United States, Italy and Spain. In each case, the material was cDNA or gDNA derived from T cells, B-cell-depleted T cells, or PBMCs.

V lost 5 bases and J lost 10; bases outside the gene matches: 6. The CDR3 has 11 residues. Germline V CDR1 and CDR2: DFQATT, SNEGSKA (reference sequence). How the authors handled the data: Quantification of nucleated cells was approximated via reference gene primer amplification. Data came from immunoSEQ multiplex PCR; TCRdb stores just in-frame clones and leaves some out. The DNA gave D and trimming, while V, J and clone size come from that table. The repertoire includes around 67,000 clones, around 82% of them detected once, and around 16% sits in the top ten. Sequenced input: peripheral blood. The clonotype comes from an elderly man with active COVID-19. The chain couples TRBV20-1 to TRBJ2-3; TRBD2 aligns across 7 bases. The CDR3 is CSAFWGGAQYF. CDR3 bases: TGCAGTGCTTTTTGGGGGGGAGCGCAGTATTTT.